These 28 T cell receptor beta chains originate from one sample sequenced in a study of shared clonotypes between healthy human individuals. TCRdb keeps only in-frame clones here, not all; method: immunoSEQ multiplex PCR. The sample gives 110,000 or so clones, about 71% of which show up once; roughly a quarter is in the top ten. Material for sequencing was memory CD8+ T cells sorted from blood. Subset meaning: CD45RO+ cells pooled with CCR7-negative TemRA cells. Receptor source: a woman under 40 in good health.

The V gene is TRBV11-3, the J gene TRBJ2-7; tentatively, D is TRBD2 (5 bases). Trimming took 4 bases from V and 5 from J, leaving 18 bases between them. This CDR3 is built from 15 residues. Germline loops: CDR1 SGHNT, CDR2 YENEEA. CDR3 nucleotides: TGTGCCAGCAGCTCCGACGGGGTGCTGGGTAACGAGCAGTACTTC. Translated: CASSSDGVLGNEQYF.

Here the CDR3 DNA reads TGCGCCAGCAGCTCCTCCCTCCTCCTACCGGGAGGGCCCTACGAGCAGTACTTC. It is translated as CASSSSLLLPGGPYEQYF. The chain is built from TRBV5-1 and TRBJ2-7; 8 bases map to TRBD2. The CDR3 consists of 18 residues. V shed 3 bases, J shed 2 bases, and the junction held 16 bases outside the gene matches. From germline, CDR1 is SGHRS and CDR2 YFSETQ. Filled out from reference TRBV5-1 and TRBJ2-7, the complete variable domain reads KAGVTQTPRYLIKTRGQQVTLSCSPISGHRSVSWYQQTPGQGLQFLFEYFSETQRNKGNFPGRFSGRQFSNSRSEMNVSTLELGDSALYLCASSSSLLLPGGPYEQYFGPGTRLTVT.

The chain links TRBV6-6 to TRBJ2-2; no clear D. The V gene lost 5 bases and the J gene lost 7 bases, with 11 bases spanning the gap. The CDR3 totals 13 residues. Looked up from germline, CDR1 is MNHNY and CDR2 is SVGAGI (reference sequence). The CDR3 is CASSRLEDGELFF. In nucleotides, the CDR3 is TGTGCCAGCAGTCGTCTCGAGGACGGGGAGCTGTTTTTT.

This clone was counted a few times. J is TRBJ2-3 and V is TRBV9, with D maybe TRBD2 (5 bases). Germline V gene lookup returns CDR1 SGDLS and CDR2 YYNGEE. The CDR3 contains 17 residues. Trimming shortened V by 3 bases and J by 2 bases, and 19 bases separated the two germline ends. The CDR3 sequence: CASSARSGRADTDTQYF. In DNA, the CDR3 is TGTGCCAGCAGCGCCCGATCCGGGCGGGCGGACACAGATACGCAGTATTTT. Using reference TRBV9 and TRBJ2-3 for the parts outside the CDR3, the full variable domain is DSGVTQTPKHLITATGQRVTLRCSPRSGDLSVYWYQQSLDQGLQFLIQYYNGEERAKGNILERFSAQQFPDLHSELNLSSLELGDSALYFCASSARSGRADTDTQYFGPGTRLTVL.

The chain uses TRBV29-1 and TRBJ2-1, with 10 bases that match TRBD2. The V and J ends lost 0 bases and 7 bases, in that order; junction bases with no gene match: 9. This CDR3 is 16 amino acids long. Germline V lookup: CDR1 SQVTM, CDR2 ANQGSEA. The CDR3 sequence is CSVEDWLAGVRNEQFF. The CDR3 nucleotides are TGCAGCGTTGAAGATTGGCTAGCGGGAGTTAGGAATGAGCAGTTCTTC.

This clone was recorded a few times. V usage is TRBV23-1 and J usage is TRBJ1-5; D perhaps matches TRBD1 (5 bases). TRBV23-1 is an ORF, and what it does is uncertain. The length of the CDR3 is 14 residues. V gave up 6 bases and J gave up 2 bases, with 11 bases separating them. The CDR3 sequence is CASRPGGGNQPQHF. The CDR3 bases are TGCGCCAGCAGGCCCGGGGGGGGCAATCAGCCCCAGCATTTT.

This clone was counted only a few times. The chain recombines TRBV15 with TRBJ2-7; a possible D gene is TRBD1 (5 bases). Germline loops: CDR1 LNHNV, CDR2 YYDKDF (reference sequence). V lost 5 bases to trimming and J lost 4 bases, with 12 bases between them. The CDR3 is 13 amino acids. CDR3: CATSLVGEYEQYF. CDR3 DNA sequence: TGTGCCACCAGCTTAGTAGGGGAATACGAGCAGTACTTC.

The chain has TRBV10-1 and TRBJ2-5, with D possibly matching TRBD1 (5 bases). The J call may be faulty, since TRBJ2-7 better matches the DNA end. This CDR3 comprises 14 residues. In germline, CDR1 is WNHNN, CDR2 SYGVQD (reference sequence). CDR3 bases: TGCGCCAGCAGTGACTCCATGACTGGGGCCGAGCAGTACTTC. This sequence encodes CASSDSMTGAEQYF.

This chain joins TRBV27 and TRBJ2-7; 14 nucleotides line up with TRBD2. With V trimmed by 4 bases and J by 3 bases, 14 bases remained unmatched. Germline values: CDR1 MNHEY, CDR2 SMNVEV (reference sequence). CDR3 length: 19 residues. In nucleotides, the CDR3 is TGTGCCAGCAGTTCGACACCGGGACTAGCGGGAGTCCTCGGCTACGAGCAGTACTTC. Its protein is CASSSTPGLAGVLGYEQYF.

The chain recombines TRBV28 with TRBJ1-2, with D maybe TRBD1 (5 bases). Germline CDR1 is MDHEN and CDR2 is SYDVKM. This CDR3 spans 13 amino acids. V was cut by 5 bases and J by 4 bases, with 11 bases left in between. The chain's CDR3 is CASSGGVLYGYTF. The CDR3 DNA is TGTGCCAGCAGTGGGGGAGTGCTCTATGGCTACACCTTC.

The gene calls are TRBV7-9 and TRBJ2-5; tentative D call: TRBD2 (5 bases). Germline CDR1 SEHNR, CDR2 FQNEAQ (reference sequence). Trimming pared 5 bases from V and 5 bases from J, leaving 15 bases between. The CDR3 has 14 amino acids. The CDR3 is CASSHASRRETQYF. CDR3 in DNA: TGTGCCAGCAGCCACGCAAGCAGGAGGGAGACCCAGTACTTC.

In this sample, this clone turned up a few times. V and J are TRBV25-1 and TRBJ1-5; D is possibly TRBD1 (5 bases). The CDR3 length is 17 residues. V dropped 1 base and J dropped 0 bases, with 13 bases sitting between them. Looked up from germline, CDR1 is MGHDK and CDR2 is SYGVNS. In DNA form, the CDR3 reads TGTGCCAGCAGTGAATCCCGCCAGGGCTATAGCAATCAGCCCCAGCATTTT. Translated, it gives CASSESRQGYSNQPQHF.

This rearrangement joins TRBV29-1 to TRBJ1-1; 7 bases match TRBD1. Trimming at V came to 5 bases and at J to 4 bases, leaving 7 bases not matched to a gene. Germline CDR1 is SQVTM and CDR2 is ANQGSEA. The CDR3 runs 13 residues. The CDR3 coding sequence is TGCAGCGTTTATACAGGGGAAGGCACTGAAGCTTTCTTT. Translated: CSVYTGEGTEAFF.

V gene TRBV6-1 combines with J gene TRBJ2-7, with 10 nucleotides matching TRBD2. There are 14 residues in the CDR3. Germline V CDR1 and CDR2: MNHNS, SASEGT. The ends lost 6 bases at V and 3 bases at J; junction bases unmatched: 5. This CDR3 is CASRGASGGYEQYF. DNA for the CDR3: TGTGCCAGCAGGGGGGCTAGCGGGGGCTACGAGCAGTACTTC.

With regard to this clone: A much bigger clone sits one base away, suggesting this may be a read error. The sample holds other DNA sequences that translate to the same CDR3. The V call is TRBV5-4, the J call TRBJ2-1; D not resolved. The CDR3 is 11 amino acids. The ends were cut back, 1 base at V and 7 bases at J, with 3 bases in the middle. Germline V gene sequence: CDR1 SGHNT, CDR2 YYREEE (reference sequence). The CDR3, as DNA: TGTGCCAGCAGCTTGCTTAATGAGCAGTTCTTC. Amino acids: CASSLLNEQFF.

The chain employs TRBV25-1 and TRBJ2-1; the match to TRBD2 covers 9 bases. V shed 3 bases and J 4 bases; nucleotides not matched to a gene: 4. This CDR3 comprises 15 residues. Per germline, CDR1 MGHDK and CDR2 SYGVNS. DNA of the CDR3: TGTGCCAGCAGTGATGGGCGGGAGGGGTACAATGAGCAGTTCTTC. Translating it yields CASSDGREGYNEQFF.

The V and J genes are TRBV28 and TRBJ2-5, with D perhaps TRBD2 (6 bases). V lost 7 bases to trimming and J lost 5 bases, with 17 bases between them. The V gene's germline CDR1 is MDHEN and CDR2 SYDVKM. The CDR3 loop spans 14 amino acids. The CDR3: CASNPPGDAETQYF. The DNA of the CDR3 is TGTGCCAGCAATCCACCGGGGGACGCGGAGACCCAGTACTTC.

The sample holds many counts of this clone. The chain uses TRBV6-1 and TRBJ2-7; D gene ambiguous. The CDR3 is made up of 13 amino acids. Deletions cut 8 bases from V and 3 bases from J, with 14 bases between. Looked up from germline, CDR1 is MNHNS and CDR2 is SASEGT. The CDR3 loop reads CASSGQKGYEQYF. The CDR3 DNA reads as TGTGCCAGCTCTGGTCAGAAGGGCTACGAGCAGTACTTC.

The chain links TRBV7-3 to TRBJ2-2; D possibly corresponds to TRBD2 (6 bases). The CDR3 length is 17 residues. CDR1 SGHTA and CDR2 FQGTGA come from the germline V gene. The V end lost 0 bases, the J end lost 3 bases, and 14 bases lay between the germline ends. CDR3 bases: TGTGCCAGCAGCTTAACTCCCGGGAGTGGGTACACCGGGGAGCTGTTTTTT. Translating gives CASSLTPGSGYTGELFF.

This rearrangement joins TRBV27 to TRBJ1-5; 7 bases are shared with TRBD1. This CDR3 has 17 residues. J was trimmed by 0 bases and V by 4 bases; bases with no gene match: 9. Germline V gene lookup returns CDR1 MNHEY and CDR2 SMNVEV (reference sequence). DNA of the CDR3: TGTGCCAGCAGTTCATATAAGGGGGCTCATAGCAATCAGCCCCAGCATTTT. It translates to CASSSYKGAHSNQPQHF.

The gene calls are TRBV27 and TRBJ2-7; D is undetermined. The V gene lost 6 bases and the J gene lost 0 bases, with 6 bases spanning the gap. In germline, CDR1 is MNHEY, CDR2 SMNVEV (reference sequence). The CDR3 spans 12 residues. In DNA, the CDR3 is TGTGCCAGCAGGCGGAGCTCCTACGAGCAGTACTTC. It codes for CASRRSSYEQYF.

The table lists this clone with many counts. The chain has TRBV25-1 and TRBJ2-1; 7 bases are a match to TRBD2. Germline V gene data show CDR1 as MGHDK and CDR2 as SYGVNS. V was clipped by 1 base and J by 5 bases; unmatched bases: 11. This CDR3 comprises 17 residues. As DNA, the CDR3 is TGTGCCAGCAGTGAATCGCGTGAGGGAGGGCGGGACAATGAGCAGTTCTTC. Translating it yields CASSESREGGRDNEQFF. Looking up the rest from reference TRBV25-1 and TRBJ2-1 gives the full variable domain: EADIYQTPRYLVIGTGKKITLECSQTMGHDKMYWYQQDPGMELHLIHYSYGVNSTEKGDLSSESTVSRIRTEHFPLTLESARPSHTSQYLCASSESREGGRDNEQFFGPGTRLTVL.

In its sample, this clone was seen once. This chain connects TRBV5-1 to TRBJ2-2; 8 bases map to TRBD2. J gave up 0 bases and V 2 bases, and 12 bases lay outside the gene matches. CDR3 length: 19 residues. Germline values: CDR1 SGHRS, CDR2 YFSETQ. CDR3: CASSLNPSGLSPNTGELFF. CDR3 DNA sequence: TGCGCCAGCAGCTTAAATCCTAGCGGGCTGTCCCCGAACACCGGGGAGCTGTTTTTT.

The V call is TRBV4-1, the J call TRBJ2-5; D not certain. Judging by the DNA end, TRBJ2-7 fits better; the J call may be wrong. CDR1 and CDR2 (germline): MGHRA, YSYEKL. This CDR3 comprises 15 residues. CDR3 DNA sequence: TGCGCCAGCAGCCCAATATATGGGGAAACCTACGAGCAGTACTTC. This sequence encodes CASSPIYGETYEQYF.

This clone was seen only a few times. V gene TRBV14 combines with J gene TRBJ2-7, with a possible D match to TRBD2 (6 bases). Germline V gives CDR1 SGHDN, CDR2 FVKESK. This CDR3 has 14 amino acids. Trimming stripped 5 bases from V and 2 bases from J, with 13 bases between. The DNA for the CDR3 is TGTGCCAGCAGCAATGGACTATGGGCCTACGAGCAGTACTTC. Its protein is CASSNGLWAYEQYF.

This chain links TRBV6-6 with TRBJ2-1; 10 bases are shared with TRBD2. The CDR3 loop spans 16 amino acids. Germline CDR1 and CDR2: MNHNY and SVGAGI (reference sequence). Trimming removed 5 bases from V and 2 bases from J; junction bases left unmatched: 6. In nucleotides, the CDR3 is TGTGCCAGCAGTCAAACAACTAGCGGGACCTACAATGAGCAGTTCTTC. This encodes CASSQTTSGTYNEQFF.

V is TRBV7-3 and J is TRBJ2-1, with 7 bases lining up with TRBD1. The V segment lost 6 bases and the J segment 5 bases; nucleotides outside the gene matches: 10. Germline lookup yields CDR1 SGHTA and CDR2 FQGTGA. The CDR3 has 15 residues. The DNA of the CDR3 is TGTGCCAGCAGTCTGACAGGGTGGCGGGACAATGAGCAGTTCTTC. The encoded protein is CASSLTGWRDNEQFF.

There are a few counts of this clone. The chain employs TRBV2 and TRBJ2-5, with 10 bases identical to TRBD1. V was clipped by 6 bases and J by 4 bases; unmatched bases: 8. Germline CDR1 is SNHLY and CDR2 is FYNNEI. The CDR3 contains 15 residues. This chain's CDR3 is CASRVRQGARETQYF. DNA of the CDR3: TGTGCCAGCAGGGTTCGACAGGGGGCGAGAGAGACCCAGTACTTC.